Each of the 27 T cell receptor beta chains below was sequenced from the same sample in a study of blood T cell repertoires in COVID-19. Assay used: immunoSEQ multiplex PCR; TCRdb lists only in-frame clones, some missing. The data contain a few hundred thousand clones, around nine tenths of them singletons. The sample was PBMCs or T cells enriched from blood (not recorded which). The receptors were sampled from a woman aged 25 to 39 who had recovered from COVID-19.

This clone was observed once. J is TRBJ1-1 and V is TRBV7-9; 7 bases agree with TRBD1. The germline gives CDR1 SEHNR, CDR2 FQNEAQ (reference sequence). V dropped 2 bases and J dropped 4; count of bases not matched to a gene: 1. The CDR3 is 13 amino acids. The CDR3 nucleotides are TGTGCCAGCAGCTTACAGGGGGTCACTGAAGCTTTCTTT. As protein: CASSLQGVTEAFF. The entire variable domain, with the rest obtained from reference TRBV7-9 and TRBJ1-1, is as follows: DTGVSQNPRHKITKRGQNVTFRCDPISEHNRLYWYRQTLGQGPEFLTYFQNEAQLEKSRLLSDRFSAERPKGSFSTLEIQRTEQGDSAMYLCASSLQGVTEAFFGQGTRLTVV.

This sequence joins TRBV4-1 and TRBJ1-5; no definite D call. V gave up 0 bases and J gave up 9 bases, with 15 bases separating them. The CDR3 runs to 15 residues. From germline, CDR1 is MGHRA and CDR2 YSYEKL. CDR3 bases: TGCGCCAGCAGCCAAGATTCCAAGGAGGTCCGGCCCCAGCATTTT. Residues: CASSQDSKEVRPQHF.

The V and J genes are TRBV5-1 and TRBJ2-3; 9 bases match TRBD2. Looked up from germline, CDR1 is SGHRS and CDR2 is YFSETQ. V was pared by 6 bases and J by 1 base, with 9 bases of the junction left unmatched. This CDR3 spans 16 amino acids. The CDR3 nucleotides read TGCGCCAGCACCACTGTGGTAGCGGGAGGCACAGATACGCAGTATTTT. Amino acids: CASTTVVAGGTDTQYF.

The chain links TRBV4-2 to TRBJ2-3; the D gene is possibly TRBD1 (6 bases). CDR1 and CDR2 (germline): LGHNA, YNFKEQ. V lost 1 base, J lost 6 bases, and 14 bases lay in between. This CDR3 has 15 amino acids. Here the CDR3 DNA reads TGTGCCAGCAGCCAAGTTCAGGGGTTGTCGGATACGCAGTATTTT. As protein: CASSQVQGLSDTQYF.

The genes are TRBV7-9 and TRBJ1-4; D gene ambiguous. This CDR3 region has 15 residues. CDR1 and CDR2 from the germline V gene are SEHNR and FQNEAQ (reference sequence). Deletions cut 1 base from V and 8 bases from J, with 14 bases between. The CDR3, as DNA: TGTGCCAGCAGCTTAGTTGTGGGAGGGAGAGAAAAACTGTTTTTT. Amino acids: CASSLVVGGREKLFF.

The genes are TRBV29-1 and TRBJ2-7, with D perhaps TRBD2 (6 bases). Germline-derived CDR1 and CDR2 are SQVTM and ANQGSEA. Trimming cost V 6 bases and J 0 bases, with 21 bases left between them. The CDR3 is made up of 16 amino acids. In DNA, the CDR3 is TGCAGCGTCCGCGGACCGGACCGGGGGAGCTCCTACGAGCAGTACTTC. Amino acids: CSVRGPDRGSSYEQYF.

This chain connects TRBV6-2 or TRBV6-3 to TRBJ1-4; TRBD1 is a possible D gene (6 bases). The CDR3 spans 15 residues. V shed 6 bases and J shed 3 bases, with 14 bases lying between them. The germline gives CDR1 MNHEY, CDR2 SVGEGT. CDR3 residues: CASSEPGVSNEKLFF. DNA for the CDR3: TGTGCCAGCAGCGAACCAGGGGTGTCTAATGAAAAACTGTTTTTT.

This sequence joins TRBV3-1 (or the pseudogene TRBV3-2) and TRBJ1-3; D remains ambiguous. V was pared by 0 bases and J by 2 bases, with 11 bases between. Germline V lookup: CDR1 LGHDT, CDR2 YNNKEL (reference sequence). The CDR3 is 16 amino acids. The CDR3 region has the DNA TGTGCCAGCAGCCAAGACTACAGTTCGGCTGGAAACACCATATATTTT. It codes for CASSQDYSSAGNTIYF.

The CDR3 loop is CASRFQLGGHNEQFF. The CDR3 nucleotides read TGTGCCAGCAGGTTCCAACTAGGGGGCCACAATGAGCAGTTCTTC. The chain couples TRBV6-5 to TRBJ2-1; 7 nucleotides match TRBD1. The length of the CDR3 is 15 residues. With V trimmed by 6 bases and J by 5 bases, 10 bases remained unmatched. The germline V gene has CDR1 MNHEY and CDR2 SVGAGI.

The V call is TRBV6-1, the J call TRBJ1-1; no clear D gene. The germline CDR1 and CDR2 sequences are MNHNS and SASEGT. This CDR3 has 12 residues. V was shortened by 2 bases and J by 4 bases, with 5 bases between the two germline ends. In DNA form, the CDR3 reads TGTGCCAGCAGTGAACTTAGCACTGAAGCTTTCTTT. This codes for CASSELSTEAFF.

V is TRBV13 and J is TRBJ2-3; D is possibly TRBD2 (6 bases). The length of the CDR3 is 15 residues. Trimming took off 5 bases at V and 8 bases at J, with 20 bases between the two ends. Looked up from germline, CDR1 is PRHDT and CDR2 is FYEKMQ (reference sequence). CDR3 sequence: CASSHPLAPEGTQYF. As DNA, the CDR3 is TGTGCCAGCAGCCACCCTCTAGCGCCCGAGGGTACGCAGTATTTT.

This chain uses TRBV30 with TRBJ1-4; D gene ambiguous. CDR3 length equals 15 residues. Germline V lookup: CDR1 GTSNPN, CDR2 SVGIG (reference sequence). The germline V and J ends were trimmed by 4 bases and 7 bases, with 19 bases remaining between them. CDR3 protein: CAWTNYGGRREKLFF. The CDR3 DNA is TGTGCCTGGACCAATTACGGAGGGCGTCGTGAAAAACTGTTTTTT.

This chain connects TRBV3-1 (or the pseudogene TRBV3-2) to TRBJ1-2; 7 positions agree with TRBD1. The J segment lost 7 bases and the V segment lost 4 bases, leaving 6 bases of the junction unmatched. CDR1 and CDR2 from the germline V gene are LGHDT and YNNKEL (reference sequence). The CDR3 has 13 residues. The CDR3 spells CASSRADRRGYTF. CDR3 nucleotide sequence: TGTGCCAGCAGCCGAGCGGACAGGCGTGGCTACACCTTC.

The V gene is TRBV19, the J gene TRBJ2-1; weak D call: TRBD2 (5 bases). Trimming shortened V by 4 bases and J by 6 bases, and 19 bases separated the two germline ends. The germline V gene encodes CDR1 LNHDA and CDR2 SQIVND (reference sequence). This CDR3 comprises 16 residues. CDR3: CASSTRRRLPGNEQFF. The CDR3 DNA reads TGTGCCAGTAGTACCCGCAGGAGGCTCCCGGGCAATGAGCAGTTCTTC.

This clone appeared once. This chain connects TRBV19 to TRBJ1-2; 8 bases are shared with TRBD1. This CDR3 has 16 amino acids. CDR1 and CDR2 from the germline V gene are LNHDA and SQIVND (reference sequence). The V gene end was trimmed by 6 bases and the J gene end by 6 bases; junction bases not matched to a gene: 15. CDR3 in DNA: TGTGCCAGTAGCAGCCCCCCGGGACAGGTCCTGGATGGCTACACCTTC. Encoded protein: CASSSPPGQVLDGYTF.

In DNA, the CDR3 is TGTGCCCCCACCGGGAGCGGAGGGTTGACTGAAGCTTTCTTT. Translating it yields CAPTGSGGLTEAFF. This chain uses TRBV24-1 with TRBJ1-1; D gene ambiguous. V shed 12 bases and J shed 5 bases, with 21 bases lying between them. The CDR3 consists of 14 residues. Germline V lookup: CDR1 KGHDR, CDR2 SFDVKD.

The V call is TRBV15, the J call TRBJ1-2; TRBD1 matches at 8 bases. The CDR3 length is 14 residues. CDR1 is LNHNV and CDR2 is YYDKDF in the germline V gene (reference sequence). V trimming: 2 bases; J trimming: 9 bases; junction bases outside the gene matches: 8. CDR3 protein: CATSRNFGQGSYTF. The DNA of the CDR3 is TGTGCCACCAGCAGAAATTTTGGACAGGGCAGCTACACCTTC. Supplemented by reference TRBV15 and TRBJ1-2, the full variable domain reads DAMVIQNPRYQVTQFGKPVTLSCSQTLNHNVMYWYQQKSSQAPKLLFHYYDKDFNNEADTPDNFQSRRPNTSFCFLDIRSPGLGDTAMYLCATSRNFGQGSYTFGSGTRLTVV.

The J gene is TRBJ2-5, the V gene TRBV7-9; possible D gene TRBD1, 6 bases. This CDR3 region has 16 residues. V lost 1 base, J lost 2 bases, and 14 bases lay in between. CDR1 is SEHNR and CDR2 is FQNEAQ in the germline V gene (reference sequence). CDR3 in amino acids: CASSLGPGQIQETQYF. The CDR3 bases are TGTGCCAGCAGCTTAGGCCCAGGACAGATACAAGAGACCCAGTACTTC.

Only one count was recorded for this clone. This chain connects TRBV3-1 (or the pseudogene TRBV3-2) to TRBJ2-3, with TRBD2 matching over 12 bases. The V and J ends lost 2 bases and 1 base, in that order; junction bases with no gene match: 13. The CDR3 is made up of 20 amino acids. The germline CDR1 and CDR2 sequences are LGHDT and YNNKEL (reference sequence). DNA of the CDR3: TGTGCCAGCAGCCAACTACTCCTAGCGGGAGGGCCTTCTGGCACAGATACGCAGTATTTT. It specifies CASSQLLLAGGPSGTDTQYF.

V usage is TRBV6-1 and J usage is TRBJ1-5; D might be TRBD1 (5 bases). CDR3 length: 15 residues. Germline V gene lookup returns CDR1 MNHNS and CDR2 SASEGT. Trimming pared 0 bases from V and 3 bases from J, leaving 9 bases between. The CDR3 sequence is CASSEADRNNQPQHF. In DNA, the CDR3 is TGTGCCAGCAGTGAAGCTGACAGAAACAATCAGCCCCAGCATTTT.

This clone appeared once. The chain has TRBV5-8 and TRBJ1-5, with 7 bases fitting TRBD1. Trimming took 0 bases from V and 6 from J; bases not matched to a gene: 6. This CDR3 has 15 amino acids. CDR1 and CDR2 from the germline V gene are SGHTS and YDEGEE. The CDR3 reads CASSLGTGSFQPQHF. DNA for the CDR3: TGTGCCAGCAGCTTGGGGACAGGTTCGTTTCAGCCCCAGCATTTT.

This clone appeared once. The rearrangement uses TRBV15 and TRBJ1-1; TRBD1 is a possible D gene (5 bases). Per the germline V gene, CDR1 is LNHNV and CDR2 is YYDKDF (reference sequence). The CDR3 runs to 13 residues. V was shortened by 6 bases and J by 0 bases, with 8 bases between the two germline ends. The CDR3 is CATRGGLNTEAFF. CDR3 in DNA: TGTGCCACCAGGGGGGGATTGAACACTGAAGCTTTCTTT.

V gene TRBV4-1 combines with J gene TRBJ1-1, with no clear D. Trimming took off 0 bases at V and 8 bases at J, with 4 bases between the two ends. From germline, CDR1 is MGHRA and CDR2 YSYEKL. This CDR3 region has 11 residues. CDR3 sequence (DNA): TGCGCCAGCAGCCAAGAAGCCGAAGCTTTCTTT. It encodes CASSQEAEAFF.

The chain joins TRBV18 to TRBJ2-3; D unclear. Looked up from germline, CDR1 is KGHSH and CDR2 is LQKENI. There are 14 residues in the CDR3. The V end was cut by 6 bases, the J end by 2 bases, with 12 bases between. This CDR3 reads CASSETDVTDTQYF. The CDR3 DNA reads TGTGCCAGCTCGGAGACTGACGTCACAGATACGCAGTATTTT. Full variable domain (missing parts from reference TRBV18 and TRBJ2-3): NAGVMQNPRHLVRRRGQEARLRCSPMKGHSHVYWYRQLPEEGLKFMVYLQKENIIDESGMPKERFSAEFPKEGPSILRIQQVVRGDSAAYFCASSETDVTDTQYFGPGTRLTVL.

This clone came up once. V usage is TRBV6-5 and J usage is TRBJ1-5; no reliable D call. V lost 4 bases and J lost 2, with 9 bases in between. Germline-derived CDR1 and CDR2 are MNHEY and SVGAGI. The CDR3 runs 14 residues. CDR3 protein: CASSSVFGNQPQHF. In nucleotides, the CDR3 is TGTGCCAGCAGTTCCGTCTTTGGCAATCAGCCCCAGCATTTT.

The CDR3 here is CASSITTGRTGDTQYF. As DNA, the CDR3 is TGTGCCAGCAGCATAACGACAGGACGGACGGGAGATACGCAGTATTTT. The J gene is TRBJ2-3, the V gene TRBV9; D is perhaps TRBD1 (6 bases). CDR1 is SGDLS, CDR2 YYNGEE, per germline. CDR3 length equals 16 residues. Trimming shortened V by 4 bases and J by 5 bases, and 20 bases separated the two germline ends.

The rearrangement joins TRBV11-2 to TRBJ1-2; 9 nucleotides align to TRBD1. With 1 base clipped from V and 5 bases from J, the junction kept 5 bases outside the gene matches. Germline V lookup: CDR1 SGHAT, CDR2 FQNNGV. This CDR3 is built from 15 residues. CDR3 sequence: CASSLGSGTGYGYTF. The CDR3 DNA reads TGTGCCAGCAGCTTAGGCTCCGGGACAGGGTATGGCTACACCTTC.